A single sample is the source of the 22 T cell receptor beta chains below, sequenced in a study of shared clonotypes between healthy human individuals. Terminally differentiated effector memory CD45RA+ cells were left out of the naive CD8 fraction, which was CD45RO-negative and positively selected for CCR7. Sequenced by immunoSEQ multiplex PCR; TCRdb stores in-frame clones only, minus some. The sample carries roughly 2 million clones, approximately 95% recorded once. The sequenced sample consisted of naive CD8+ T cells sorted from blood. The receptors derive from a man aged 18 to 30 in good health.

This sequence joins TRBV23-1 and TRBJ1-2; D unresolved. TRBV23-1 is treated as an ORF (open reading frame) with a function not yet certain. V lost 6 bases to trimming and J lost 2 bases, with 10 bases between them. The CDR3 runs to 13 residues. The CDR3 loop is CASRERRNYGYTF. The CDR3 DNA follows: TGCGCCAGCAGGGAACGGAGAAACTATGGCTACACCTTC.

The CDR3 is CASSQEGSEGGPYEQYF. The CDR3 nucleotides read TGCGCCAGCAGCCAAGAGGGAAGTGAGGGGGGCCCCTACGAGCAGTACTTC. V gene TRBV4-1 combines with J gene TRBJ2-7; D possibly matches TRBD1 or TRBD2 (6 bases each). Germline CDR1 and CDR2: MGHRA and YSYEKL. V lost 0 bases and J 2 bases, leaving 17 bases between the germline ends. This CDR3 is 17 amino acids long.

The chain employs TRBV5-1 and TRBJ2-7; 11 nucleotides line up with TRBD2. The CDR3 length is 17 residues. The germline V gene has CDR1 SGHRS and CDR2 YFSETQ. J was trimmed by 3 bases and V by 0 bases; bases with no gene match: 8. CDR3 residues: CASSLGFMGLADYEQYF. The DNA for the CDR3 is TGCGCCAGCAGCTTGGGCTTCATGGGACTAGCGGACTACGAGCAGTACTTC. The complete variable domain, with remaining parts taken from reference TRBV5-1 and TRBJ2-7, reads KAGVTQTPRYLIKTRGQQVTLSCSPISGHRSVSWYQQTPGQGLQFLFEYFSETQRNKGNFPGRFSGRQFSNSRSEMNVSTLELGDSALYLCASSLGFMGLADYEQYFGPGTRLTVT.

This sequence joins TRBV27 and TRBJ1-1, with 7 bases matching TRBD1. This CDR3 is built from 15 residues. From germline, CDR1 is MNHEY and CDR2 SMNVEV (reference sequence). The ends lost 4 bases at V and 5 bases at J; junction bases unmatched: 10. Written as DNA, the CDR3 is TGTGCCAGCAGTTCCACTCGACAGGGCTATACTGAAGCTTTCTTT. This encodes CASSSTRQGYTEAFF.

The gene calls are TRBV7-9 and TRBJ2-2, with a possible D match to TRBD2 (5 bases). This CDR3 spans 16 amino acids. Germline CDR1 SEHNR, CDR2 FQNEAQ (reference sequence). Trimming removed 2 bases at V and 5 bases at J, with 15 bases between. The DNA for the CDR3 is TGTGCCAGCAGCTTAACGGTCCGGGCGGGTACCGGGGAGCTGTTTTTT. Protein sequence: CASSLTVRAGTGELFF.

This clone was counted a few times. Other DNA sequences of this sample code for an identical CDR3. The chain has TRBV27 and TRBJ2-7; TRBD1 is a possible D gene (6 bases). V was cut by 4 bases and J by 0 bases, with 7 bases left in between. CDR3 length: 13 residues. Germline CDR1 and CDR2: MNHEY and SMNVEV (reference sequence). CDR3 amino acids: CASSSDSSYEQYF. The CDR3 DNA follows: TGTGCCAGCAGTTCGGACAGCTCCTACGAGCAGTACTTC.

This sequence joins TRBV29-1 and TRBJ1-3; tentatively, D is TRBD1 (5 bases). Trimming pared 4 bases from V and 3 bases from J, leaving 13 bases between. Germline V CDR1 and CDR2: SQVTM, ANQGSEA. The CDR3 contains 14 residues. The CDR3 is CSVVGGADGNTIYF. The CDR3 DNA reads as TGCAGCGTTGTAGGTGGGGCGGATGGAAACACCATATATTTT. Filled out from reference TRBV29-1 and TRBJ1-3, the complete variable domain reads SAVISQKPSRDICQRGTSLTIQCQVDSQVTMMFWYRQQPGQSLTLIATANQGSEATYESGFVIDKFPISRPNLTFSTLTVSNMSPEDSSIYLCSVVGGADGNTIYFGEGSWLTVV.

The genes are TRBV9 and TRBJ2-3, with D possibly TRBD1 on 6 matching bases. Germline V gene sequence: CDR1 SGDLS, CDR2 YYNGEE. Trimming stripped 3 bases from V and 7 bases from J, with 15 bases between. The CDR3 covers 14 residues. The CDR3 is CASSGWTGTNTQYF. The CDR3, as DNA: TGTGCCAGCAGCGGATGGACTGGGACAAATACGCAGTATTTT.

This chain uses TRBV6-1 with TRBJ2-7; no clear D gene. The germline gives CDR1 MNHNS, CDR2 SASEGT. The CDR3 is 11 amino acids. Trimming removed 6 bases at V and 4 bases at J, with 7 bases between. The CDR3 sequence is CASRWAYEQYF. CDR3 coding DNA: TGTGCCAGCAGGTGGGCGTACGAGCAGTACTTC.

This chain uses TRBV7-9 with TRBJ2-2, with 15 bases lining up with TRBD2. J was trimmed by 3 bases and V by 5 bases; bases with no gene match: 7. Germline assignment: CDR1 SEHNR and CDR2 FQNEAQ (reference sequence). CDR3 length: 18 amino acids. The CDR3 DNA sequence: TGTGCCAGCAGCCAGGGACTAGCGGGAGGCCGGCACACCGGGGAGCTGTTTTTT. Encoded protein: CASSQGLAGGRHTGELFF.

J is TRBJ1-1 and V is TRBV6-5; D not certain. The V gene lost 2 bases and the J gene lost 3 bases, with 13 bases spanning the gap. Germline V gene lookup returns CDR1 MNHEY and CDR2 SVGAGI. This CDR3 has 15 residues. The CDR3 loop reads CASSYGARVYTEAFF. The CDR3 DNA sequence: TGTGCCAGCAGTTACGGTGCCCGGGTTTACACTGAAGCTTTCTTT.

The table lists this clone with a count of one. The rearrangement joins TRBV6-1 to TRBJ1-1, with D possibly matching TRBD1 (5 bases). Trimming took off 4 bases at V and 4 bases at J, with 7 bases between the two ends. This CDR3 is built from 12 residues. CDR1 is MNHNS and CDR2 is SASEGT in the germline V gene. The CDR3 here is CASSAGGTEAFF. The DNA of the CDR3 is TGTGCCAGCAGTGCTGGGGGCACTGAAGCTTTCTTT.

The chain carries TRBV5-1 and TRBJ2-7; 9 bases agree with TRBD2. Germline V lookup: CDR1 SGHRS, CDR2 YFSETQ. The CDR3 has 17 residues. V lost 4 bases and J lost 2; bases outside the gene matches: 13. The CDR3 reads CASSPEGAGGVPYEQYF. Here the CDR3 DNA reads TGCGCCAGCAGCCCCGAGGGGGCGGGAGGGGTCCCCTACGAGCAGTACTTC.

CDR3 amino acids: CASSQVGMSRESQHF. The CDR3, as DNA: TGCGCCAGCAGCCAAGTGGGTATGAGCCGTGAGTCCCAGCATTTT. V and J are TRBV4-1 and TRBJ1-5; unclear D gene. V lost 1 base, J lost 11 bases, and 18 bases lay in between. From germline, CDR1 is MGHRA and CDR2 YSYEKL. The CDR3 sequence is 15 residues long.

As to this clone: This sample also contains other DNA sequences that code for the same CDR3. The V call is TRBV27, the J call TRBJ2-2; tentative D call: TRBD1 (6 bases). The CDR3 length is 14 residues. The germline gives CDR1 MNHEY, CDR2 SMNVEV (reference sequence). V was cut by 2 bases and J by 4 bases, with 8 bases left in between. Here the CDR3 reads CASSLGTSTGELFF. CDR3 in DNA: TGTGCCAGCAGTTTAGGGACATCCACCGGGGAGCTGTTTTTT.

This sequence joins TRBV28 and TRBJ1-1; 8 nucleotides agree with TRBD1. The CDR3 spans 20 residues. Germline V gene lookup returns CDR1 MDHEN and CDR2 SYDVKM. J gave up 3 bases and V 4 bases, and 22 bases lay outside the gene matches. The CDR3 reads CASSYGTNFDRGVEDTEAFF. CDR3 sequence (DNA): TGTGCCAGCAGTTATGGTACCAATTTCGACAGGGGTGTAGAGGACACTGAAGCTTTCTTT.

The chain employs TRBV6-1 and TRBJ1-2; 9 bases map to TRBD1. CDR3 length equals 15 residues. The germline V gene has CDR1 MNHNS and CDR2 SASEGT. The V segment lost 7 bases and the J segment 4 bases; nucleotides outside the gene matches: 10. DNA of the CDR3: TGTGCCAGCACATTGGACAGGGGAGGACTCTATGGCTACACCTTC. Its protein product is CASTLDRGGLYGYTF.

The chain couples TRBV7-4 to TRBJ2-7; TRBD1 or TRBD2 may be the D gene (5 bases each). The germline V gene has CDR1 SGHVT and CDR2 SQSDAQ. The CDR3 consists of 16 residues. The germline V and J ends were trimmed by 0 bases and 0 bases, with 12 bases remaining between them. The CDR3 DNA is TGTGCCAGCAGCTTAGCAGGGGCTGGGAGCTCCTACGAGCAGTACTTC. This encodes CASSLAGAGSSYEQYF.

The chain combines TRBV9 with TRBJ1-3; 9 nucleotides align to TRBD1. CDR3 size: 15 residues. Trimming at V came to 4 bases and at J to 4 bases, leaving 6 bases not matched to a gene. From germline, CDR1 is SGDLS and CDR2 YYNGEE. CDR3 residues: CASSPPGTGGNTIYF. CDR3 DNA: TGTGCCAGCAGCCCTCCCGGGACAGGGGGAAACACCATATATTTT.

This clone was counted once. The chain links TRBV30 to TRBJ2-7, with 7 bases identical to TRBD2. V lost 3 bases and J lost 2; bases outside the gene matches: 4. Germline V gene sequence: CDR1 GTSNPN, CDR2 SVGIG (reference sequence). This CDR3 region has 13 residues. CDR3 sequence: CAWSWGRAYEQYF. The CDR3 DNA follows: TGTGCCTGGAGCTGGGGGAGGGCCTACGAGCAGTACTTC.

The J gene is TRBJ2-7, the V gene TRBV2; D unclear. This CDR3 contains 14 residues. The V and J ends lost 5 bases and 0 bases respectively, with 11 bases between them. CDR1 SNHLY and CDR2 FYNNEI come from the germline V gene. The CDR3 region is CASSPRRASYEQYF. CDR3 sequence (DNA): TGTGCCAGCAGTCCGAGGCGAGCCTCCTACGAGCAGTACTTC.

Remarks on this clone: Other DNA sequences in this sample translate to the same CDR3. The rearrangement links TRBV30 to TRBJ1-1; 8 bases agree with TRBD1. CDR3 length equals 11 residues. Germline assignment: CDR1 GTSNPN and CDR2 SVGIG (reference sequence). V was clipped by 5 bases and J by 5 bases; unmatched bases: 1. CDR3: CAWDRGTEAFF. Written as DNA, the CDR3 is TGTGCCTGGGACAGGGGTACTGAAGCTTTCTTT.